These T cell receptor beta chains were read from a single sample in a study of T cell responses to AZD1222 COVID-19 vaccine. Libraries were prepared by immunoSEQ multiplex PCR; TCRdb keeps only in-frame clonotypes and omits some of them. Among around 89,000 clones listed, approximately 90% were seen once. The sample here was peripheral blood, taken 28 days after the second AZD1222 dose. The source of these receptors is an adult who received the AZD1222 COVID-19 vaccine. The CDR3 runs from the conserved cysteine through the conserved F or W. The D gene is left open where the match is weak. Clone size is given for some rows only: seen once, a few or many times, or a class if the clone is expanded.

16	TRBV28	TRBJ1-5	-	-	TGTGCCAGCAGTTTATGGTTCGGGGAAGGTAATCAGCCCCAGCATTTT	CASSLWFGEGNQPQHF
13	TRBV29-1	TRBJ1-1	-	-	TGCAGCGTTACAAAGGGAGGGAACACTGAAGCTTTCTTT	CSVTKGGNTEAFF
13	TRBV7-9	TRBJ2-7	-	-	TGTGCCAGCAGCTCGGACGGCCCCTACGAGCAGTACTTC	CASSSDGPYEQYF
13	TRBV11-2	TRBJ2-7	-	-	-	CASSLDLSWEQYF
14	TRBV19	TRBJ1-2	TRBD1	-	TGTGCCAGTAGTGAAAGGGACAGCACAAATGGCTACACCTTC	CASSERDSTNGYTF
15	TRBV6-5	TRBJ2-5	-	-	TGTGCCAGCAGCACCGGACAGTCAAGAGGGGAGACCCAGTACTTC	CASSTGQSRGETQYF
15	TRBV7-3	TRBJ2-7	TRBD2	-	TGTGCCAGCAGCTTAATGCGGGGGAACTCCTACGAGCAGTACTTC	CASSLMRGNSYEQYF
14	TRBV7-9	TRBJ2-7	-	once	TGTGCCAGCAGCTTAGCGCTAACCGCCATGGAGCAGTACTTC	CASSLALTAMEQYF
18	TRBV10-1	TRBJ2-2	-	-	TGCGCCAGCAGTGAGTCTGAGACTAGAGAAAGTAACACCGGGGAGCTGTTTTTT	CASSESETRESNTGELFF
15	TRBV5-6	TRBJ1-2	TRBD1	-	TGTGCCAGCGTCGGACAGGGCCTCTACTACTATGGCTACACCTTC	CASVGQGLYYYGYTF
13	TRBV7-2	TRBJ2-5	-	once	TGTGCCAGCAGCCCGTGGACGTCAGGGACCCAGTACTTC	CASSPWTSGTQYF
13	TRBV9	TRBJ1-1	-	-	TGTGCCAGCAGCCCACGACCAAACACTGAAGCTTTCTTT	CASSPRPNTEAFF
15	TRBV7-3	TRBJ1-1	-	-	TGTGCCAGCAGCTTATGGGGGGCAGTGAACACTGAAGCTTTCTTT	CASSLWGAVNTEAFF
11	TRBV2	TRBJ2-1	TRBD2	few	TGTGCCTCGGGGGGATCCAATGAGCAGTTCTTC	CASGGSNEQFF
13	TRBV10-3	TRBJ1-2	TRBD1	-	TGTGCCATCAGTGAGTCTTCAGGGGGCTTTTTCGCCTTC	CAISESSGGFFAF
12	TRBV11-3	TRBJ2-3	-	-	TGTGCCAGCAGAACAGCTACAGATACGCAGTATTTT	CASRTATDTQYF
15	TRBV7-3	TRBJ2-2	TRBD1	few	TGTGCCAGCAGCTTGGGGGACAGAAATAACGGGGAGCTGTTTTTT	CASSLGDRNNGELFF
15	TRBV11-2	TRBJ1-2	-	-	TGTGCCAGCAGTTCTTTCGCCGCCAGGGGTGGTGGCTACACCTTC	CASSSFAARGGGYTF
15	TRBV3-1/TRBV3-2	TRBJ2-7	TRBD1	-	TGTGCCAGCAGCCAAGAGGACAGGAAGCCCTACGAGCAGTACTTC	CASSQEDRKPYEQYF
12	TRBV14	TRBJ2-1	-	-	TGTGCCAGCAGCCAGGGTTACAATGAGCAGTTCTTC	CASSQGYNEQFF
15	TRBV19	TRBJ1-6	TRBD1	-	TGTGCCAGTACTCCCGGGGAGGGGGCGACTTCACCCCTCCACTTT	CASTPGEGATSPLHF
12	TRBV7-3	TRBJ2-3	-	-	TGTGCCAGCAGCCAAAGGGGGGGTACGCAGTATTTT	CASSQRGGTQYF
15	TRBV3-1/TRBV3-2	TRBJ1-1	TRBD1	-	TGTGCCAGCAGCCCGACAGGGGGGATGAACACTGAAGCTTTCTTT	CASSPTGGMNTEAFF
15	TRBV28	TRBJ1-6	-	-	TGTGCCAGCACCTACCCCCGGCAGGGCTATTCACCCCTCCACTTT	CASTYPRQGYSPLHF
15	TRBV7-6	TRBJ2-3	-	-	TGTGCCAGCAGCCCGCGGACGGGGGGCACAGATACGCAGTATTTT	CASSPRTGGTDTQYF
12	TRBV7-9	TRBJ1-1	-	-	TGTGCCGGGAGGAGTTTGAACACTGAAGCTTTCTTT	CAGRSLNTEAFF
12	TRBV7-8	TRBJ1-1	-	-	TGTGCCAGCAGCCTACACCGGGCTGAAGCTTTCTTT	CASSLHRAEAFF
15	TRBV19	TRBJ1-5	-	-	TGTGCCAGTAGTATAGACAGAAGAAACAATCAGCCCCAGCATTTT	CASSIDRRNNQPQHF
13	TRBV6-4	TRBJ1-5	-	-	TGTGCCAGCAGTGTAGGATTCAATCAGCCCCAGCATTTT	CASSVGFNQPQHF
15	TRBV4-2	TRBJ2-7	TRBD1	-	TGTGCCAGCAGCCAAGGGGACAGGGGGGACGACGAGCAGTACTTC	CASSQGDRGDDEQYF
17	TRBV2	TRBJ2-1	TRBD1	-	TGTGCCACCAAAACAATCAAGATGGACAGGGGGTTCAATGAGCAGTTCTTC	CATKTIKMDRGFNEQFF
15	TRBV6-4	TRBJ2-3	-	-	TGTGCCAGCAGTGACTCGGGCGGGGGCACAGATACGCAGTATTTT	CASSDSGGGTDTQYF
11	TRBV3-1/TRBV3-2	TRBJ1-1	-	-	TGTGCCAGCAGCCAAGGGCCGGCGGCTTTCTTT	CASSQGPAAFF
13	TRBV6-5	TRBJ1-1	-	-	TGTGCCAGCAGTCGGACAGTAAACACTGAAGCTTTCTTT	CASSRTVNTEAFF
12	TRBV27	TRBJ2-2	-	-	TGTGCCAGCAGTTTATGGCCCGGGGAGCTGTTTTTT	CASSLWPGELFF
18	TRBV6-1	TRBJ1-5	-	-	TGTGCCAGCAGTGAAGCGCTACGGGGCTGGGATAGCAATCAGCCCCAGCATTTT	CASSEALRGWDSNQPQHF
17	TRBV9	TRBJ2-2	-	-	TGTGCCAGCAGCGTACCCCGGACGGGACCGAACACCGGGGAGCTGTTTTTT	CASSVPRTGPNTGELFF
16	TRBV5-1	TRBJ2-1	TRBD2	-	TGCGCCAGCAGCTTCTCGGGACTAGCGGGGTACAATGAGCAGTTCTTC	CASSFSGLAGYNEQFF
13	TRBV14	TRBJ1-2	-	-	TGTGCCAGCAGCCAAGATTACAGCTATGGCTACACCTTC	CASSQDYSYGYTF
13	TRBV25-1	TRBJ1-1	-	-	TGTGCCAGCAGCACAGGAATGAACACTGAAGCTTTCTTT	CASSTGMNTEAFF
12	TRBV29-1	TRBJ1-2	-	few	TGCAGCGTTGATGGCAAAGCCTATGGCTACACCTTC	CSVDGKAYGYTF
15	TRBV20-1	TRBJ1-5	-	-	TGCAGTGCTAGTGGGGGCAGGGGTGTCAATCAGCCCCAGCATTTT	CSASGGRGVNQPQHF
14	TRBV5-1	TRBJ2-7	TRBD1	once	TGCGCCAGCAGCCCTGAGACAGGGGGGTACGAGCAGTACTTC	CASSPETGGYEQYF
11	TRBV2	TRBJ1-6	-	-	TGTGCCAGCAGTGAAGGCTCACCCCTCCACTTT	CASSEGSPLHF
16	TRBV7-3	TRBJ2-1	TRBD1	-	TGTGCCAGCAGCTTAATAGGACAGGGTGGCGACAATGAGCAGTTCTTC	CASSLIGQGGDNEQFF
13	TRBV18	TRBJ2-3	-	-	TGTGCCAGCTCACCACCCGGCACAGATACGCAGTATTTT	CASSPPGTDTQYF
17	TRBV19	TRBJ1-4	-	-	TGTGCCAGTAGCCCCGGGGGAGCTAGACTGGATAATGAAAAACTGTTTTTT	CASSPGGARLDNEKLFF
13	TRBV10-3	TRBJ1-5	TRBD1	-	TGTGCCATCCTGGACAGGGTAGGCCAGCCCCAGCATTTT	CAILDRVGQPQHF
14	TRBV19	TRBJ1-2	-	-	TGTGCCAGTACCCCCGGGGTAGCTAACTATGGCTACACCTTC	CASTPGVANYGYTF